The 13 T cell receptor beta chains below come from one sample, sequenced in a study of T-cell memory formation after mild COVID-19. TCRdb processed the 5' RACE reads anew with MiXCR; each CDR3 protein has one entry. The profile shows 300,000 to 400,000 distinct CDR3 sequences, approximately 29% of them singletons. Sequences were obtained from PBMCs or a T cell subset sorted from them (not recorded which). These receptor sequences come from an adult woman who had mild COVID-19 (a few samples of this study predate the infection). Cell type and time point are not known.

The chain has TRBV7-6 and TRBJ2-5; weak D call: TRBD1 (6 bases). V was shortened by 6 bases and J by 5 bases, with 19 bases between the two germline ends. The CDR3 consists of 15 residues. Germline CDR1 SGHVS, CDR2 FNYEAQ. CDR3 nucleotide sequence: TGTGCCAGCAGTTCTTACAGGGAATGGTTGGAGACCCAGTACTTC. It specifies CASSSYREWLETQYF.

This clonotype was detected only a few times. The chain is built from TRBV19 and TRBJ1-5; TRBD1 aligns across 9 bases. The CDR3 runs to 17 residues. The V segment lost 7 bases and the J segment 1 base; nucleotides outside the gene matches: 11. Germline V CDR1 and CDR2: LNHDA, SQIVND (reference sequence). CDR3 coding DNA: TGTGCCAGTAAGAGGTCCGGGACAGGGAGAAGCAATCAGCCCCAGCATTTT. This encodes CASKRSGTGRSNQPQHF.

This chain connects TRBV2 to TRBJ2-7; D not resolved. CDR3 length: 12 amino acids. Deletions cut 5 bases from V and 5 bases from J, with 10 bases between. Germline assignment: CDR1 SNHLY and CDR2 FYNNEI. DNA of the CDR3: TGTGCCAGCAGTAACCCCCGGGACGAGCAGTACTTC. Translating gives CASSNPRDEQYF.

This clonotype was recorded a few times. V is TRBV7-2 and J is TRBJ1-5; D is unclear. V was pared by 2 bases and J by 7 bases, with 6 bases between. The CDR3 loop spans 12 amino acids. Germline CDR1 and CDR2: SGHTA and FQGNSA. The CDR3 nucleotides read TGTGCCAGCAGCTTACTTGAACAGCCCCAGCATTTT. This sequence encodes CASSLLEQPQHF. Full variable domain (remainder filled in from reference TRBV7-2 and TRBJ1-5): GAGVSQSPSNKVTEKGKDVELRCDPISGHTALYWYRQSLGQGLEFLIYFQGNSAPDKSGLPSDRFSAERTGGSVSTLTIQRTQQEDSAVYLCASSLLEQPQHFGDGTRLSIL.

The V and J genes are TRBV20-1 and TRBJ2-3; D not resolved. V was trimmed by 6 bases and J by 5 bases, leaving 15 bases between them. The length of the CDR3 is 13 residues. Germline V gene data show CDR1 as DFQATT and CDR2 as SNEGSKA (reference sequence). CDR3 in amino acids: CSATAVRRDTQYF. The CDR3 DNA sequence: TGCAGTGCCACCGCGGTGCGGAGAGATACGCAGTATTTT.

This clonotype was counted ten times or more. This chain joins TRBV7-8 and TRBJ1-2; D might be TRBD1 (5 bases). The CDR3 contains 13 residues. Germline assignment: CDR1 SGHVS and CDR2 FQNEAQ. V lost 7 bases and J lost 0, with 9 bases in between. The CDR3 protein is CASMGLTNYGYTF. Here the CDR3 DNA reads TGTGCCAGCATGGGACTAACTAACTATGGCTACACCTTC.

This clonotype showed up just once. This chain connects TRBV7-2 to TRBJ1-2; 8 bases agree with TRBD1. The trim removed 5 bases at V and 3 bases at J, leaving 8 bases unmatched. The CDR3 is 15 amino acids. CDR1 and CDR2 (germline): SGHTA, FQGNSA. CDR3 protein: CASSLGQGLDYGYTF. DNA for the CDR3: TGTGCCAGCAGCCTTGGACAGGGACTCGACTATGGCTACACCTTC.

This clonotype was recorded a few times. J is TRBJ2-2 and V is TRBV24-1; 9 bases align to TRBD2. Germline CDR1 KGHDR, CDR2 SFDVKD. V dropped 7 bases and J dropped 2; count of bases not matched to a gene: 4. This CDR3 has 15 residues. This CDR3 is CATRGTSYNTGELFF. The CDR3 DNA sequence: TGTGCCACCAGGGGGACTAGCTATAACACCGGGGAGCTGTTTTTT.

A word on this clonotype: At one boundary the junction diverges from the germline segment, which might be a read error. The chain couples TRBV29-1 to TRBJ1-6, with 7 bases that match TRBD1. Germline V gene lookup returns CDR1 SQVTM and CDR2 ANQGSEA. The CDR3 covers 15 residues. CDR3 amino acids: CSVKDREADNSPLHF. Written as DNA, the CDR3 is TGCAGCGTTAAAGACAGGGAGGCCGATAATTCACCCCTCCACTTT.

The rearrangement joins TRBV24-1 to TRBJ2-5; D call uncertain. Germline V CDR1 and CDR2: KGHDR, SFDVKD. The length of the CDR3 is 12 residues. Trimming stripped 0 bases from V and 5 bases from J, with 3 bases between. This CDR3 reads CATSDLYETQYF. In nucleotides, the CDR3 is TGTGCCACCAGTGATTTGTACGAGACCCAGTACTTC.

The gene calls are TRBV21-1 and TRBJ2-5; the D call TRBD1 from the table was never checked on the DNA. TRBV21-1 is described as a pseudogene. The CDR3 covers 17 residues. The CDR3 protein is CASSKVFRDREGETQYF. The CDR3 bases are TGTGCCAGCAGCAAAGTGTTTCGGGACAGGGAAGGGGAGACCCAGTACTTC.

This clonotype was detected only a few times. CDR3 region: CSVDRGYVETQYF. Here the CDR3 DNA reads TGCAGCGTCGACAGGGGATACGTAGAGACCCAGTACTTC. The V call is TRBV29-1, the J call TRBJ2-5, with 8 bases lining up with TRBD1. Trimming cost V 6 bases and J 4 bases; bases outside gene matches: 7. The CDR3 consists of 13 residues. Germline CDR1 reads SQVTM; CDR2 reads ANQGSEA.

J is TRBJ1-2 and V is TRBV15; 9 bases map to TRBD1. CDR1 and CDR2 (germline): LNHNV, YYDKDF (reference sequence). The CDR3 runs 14 residues. J was trimmed by 6 bases and V by 2 bases; bases with no gene match: 4. CDR3: CATSRQQGADGYTF. In DNA, the CDR3 is TGTGCCACCAGCAGACAACAGGGGGCGGATGGCTACACCTTC.